This is a list of T cell receptor beta chains from one sample in a study of blood T cell repertoires in COVID-19. Sequenced by immunoSEQ multiplex PCR; TCRdb stores in-frame clones only, minus some. Among around 320,000 clones listed, 90% were seen once. The sample taken for sequencing was PBMCs or T cells enriched from blood (not recorded which). All receptors come from a woman between 18 and 29 years old with acute COVID-19. CDR3s leave out the opening cysteine and the closing phenylalanine or tryptophan. A D gene is named only where the DNA matches it firmly. Rows give clone size only sometimes, using once, few, many, or a class for an expanded clone.

clone size: NA; V gene: TRBV18; D gene: TRBD2; J gene: TRBJ2-2; CDR3 protein: ASSPPAGGPNTGELF
clone size: NA; V gene: TRBV30; D gene: TRBD1; J gene: TRBJ1-1; CDR3 protein: ASDRDNTQAF
clone size: NA; V gene: TRBV5-8; D gene: NA; J gene: TRBJ1-5; CDR3 protein: ASSFPQGTNQPQH
clone size: NA; V gene: TRBV7-3; D gene: NA; J gene: TRBJ2-2; CDR3 protein: ASNSGWNTGELF
clone size: once; V gene: TRBV28; D gene: NA; J gene: TRBJ2-1; CDR3 protein: AERRANAYNEQF
clone size: NA; V gene: TRBV7-2; D gene: TRBD1; J gene: TRBJ2-5; CDR3 protein: ASSPEPDRVEY
clone size: NA; V gene: TRBV5-8; D gene: TRBD1; J gene: TRBJ2-3; CDR3 protein: ASSLRDRGTDTQY
clone size: NA; V gene: TRBV5-1; D gene: NA; J gene: TRBJ2-7; CDR3 protein: ASSNRTVSYEQY
clone size: few; V gene: TRBV18; D gene: TRBD2; J gene: TRBJ2-1; CDR3 protein: ASQPGLNNEQF
clone size: NA; V gene: TRBV27; D gene: NA; J gene: TRBJ1-5; CDR3 protein: ASTPGMGSNQPQH
clone size: once; V gene: TRBV30; D gene: TRBD1; J gene: TRBJ2-2; CDR3 protein: AWSQQGADTGELF
clone size: NA; V gene: TRBV7-2; D gene: NA; J gene: TRBJ2-5; CDR3 protein: ASSSRQAQETQY
clone size: NA; V gene: TRBV5-1; D gene: NA; J gene: TRBJ2-7; CDR3 protein: ASSLGLSAYEQY
clone size: NA; V gene: TRBV12-3/TRBV12-4; D gene: NA; J gene: TRBJ1-1; CDR3 protein: ASSLFGGEAF
clone size: NA; V gene: TRBV7-2; D gene: NA; J gene: TRBJ1-3; CDR3 protein: ASSLVGGGTGNTIY
clone size: NA; V gene: TRBV6-4; D gene: NA; J gene: TRBJ1-1; CDR3 protein: ASRDNLGGTEAF
clone size: NA; V gene: TRBV30; D gene: NA; J gene: TRBJ1-2; CDR3 protein: AWTPPGWNYGYT
clone size: NA; V gene: TRBV21-1; D gene: NA; J gene: TRBJ2-3; CDR3 protein: ASSPLKRTSGSTDTQY
clone size: NA; V gene: TRBV19; D gene: NA; J gene: TRBJ1-1; CDR3 protein: ASSLFDSSTEAF
clone size: once; V gene: TRBV7-3; D gene: TRBD2; J gene: TRBJ2-5; CDR3 protein: ASSPAGAGGPETQY
clone size: NA; V gene: TRBV9; D gene: TRBD2; J gene: TRBJ2-2; CDR3 protein: ASSPRTSGSSTGELF
clone size: NA; V gene: TRBV3-1/TRBV3-2; D gene: NA; J gene: TRBJ1-5; CDR3 protein: ASSQGENNQPQH
clone size: NA; V gene: TRBV6-5; D gene: NA; J gene: TRBJ1-4; CDR3 protein: ASSTEGKLF
clone size: NA; V gene: TRBV27; D gene: NA; J gene: TRBJ1-2; CDR3 protein: ASSGTGKVYGYT
clone size: NA; V gene: TRBV3-1/TRBV3-2; D gene: NA; J gene: TRBJ1-1; CDR3 protein: ASSPDSFGTEAF
clone size: NA; V gene: TRBV24-1; D gene: TRBD2; J gene: TRBJ2-1; CDR3 protein: ATSDRTSEDEQF
clone size: NA; V gene: TRBV19; D gene: NA; J gene: TRBJ1-2; CDR3 protein: ASHRGGSGGYT
clone size: NA; V gene: TRBV27; D gene: TRBD1; J gene: TRBJ1-4; CDR3 protein: ASSPRVEGGRFATNEKLF
clone size: NA; V gene: TRBV12-3/TRBV12-4; D gene: NA; J gene: TRBJ1-1; CDR3 protein: ASSPRLGTEAF
clone size: few; V gene: TRBV11-2; D gene: TRBD1; J gene: TRBJ1-2; CDR3 protein: ASSPPGTGNGYT
clone size: NA; V gene: TRBV5-6; D gene: NA; J gene: TRBJ2-7; CDR3 protein: ASSLYDGNYEQY
clone size: NA; V gene: TRBV7-9; D gene: TRBD1; J gene: TRBJ2-7; CDR3 protein: ASSTRDRVYEQY
clone size: NA; V gene: TRBV27; D gene: NA; J gene: TRBJ2-2; CDR3 protein: ASSLRGRDTGELF
clone size: NA; V gene: TRBV4-2; D gene: TRBD1; J gene: TRBJ1-1; CDR3 protein: ASSPLGQGAVNTEAF
clone size: NA; V gene: TRBV7-9; D gene: NA; J gene: TRBJ1-1; CDR3 protein: ASSLTAEAF
clone size: NA; V gene: TRBV28; D gene: NA; J gene: TRBJ2-1; CDR3 protein: ASSLGQIGSNEQF